What follows describes a single T cell receptor beta chain. During active infection, Seattle patients enrolled and were then monitored through disease. This entry comes from a study of blood T cell repertoires in COVID-19. As for the study in general: The United States, Italy and Spain provided the acute and convalescent COVID-19 samples. Sample material is recorded as cDNA or gDNA derived from T cells, B-cell-depleted T cells, or PBMCs.

Profiled with immunoSEQ multiplex PCR; TCRdb holds only in-frame clones, not every one. The table has around 330,000 clones, approximately 88% seen once. Looked up from germline, CDR1 is MNHEY and CDR2 is SVGEGT. V lost 3 bases and J 0 bases, leaving 12 bases between the germline ends. The CDR3 length is 17 residues. Sequencing was performed on peripheral blood. V usage is TRBV6-2 or TRBV6-3 and J usage is TRBJ2-6; a weak D match, TRBD1 (6 bases). The TCR comes from a woman in her 30s with COVID-19, enrolled during active disease. The CDR3 region has the DNA TGTGCCAGCAGTTATAACAGGGCCTTCTCTGGGGCCAACGTCCTGACTTTC. Translating it yields CASSYNRAFSGANVLTF.